This T cell receptor beta chain emerged from a study of T cell repertoires in cytomegalovirus infection. Study overall: Indicated by public TCR beta signatures were CMV infection and matching HLA type. Whole-study findings and limits: Clonotype analysis showed dominance of the ex vivo response by HLA-C-restricted CMV-specific TCR beta clonotypes.

Points on this clonotype: Antigen unknown.

One entry per CDR3 protein, called by TCRdb with MiXCR from the reads. This table has hundreds of thousands of distinct CDR3 sequences, roughly 31% appearing once. Germline V lookup: CDR1 MNHEY, CDR2 SMNVEV (reference sequence). This CDR3 spans 12 amino acids. Deletions cut 5 bases from V and 8 bases from J, with 12 bases between. This chain joins TRBV27 and TRBJ1-2; a weak D match, TRBD1 (6 bases). The source material was cultured CD8+ T cells from PBMCs, sampled from culture after CMV antigen stimulation. This TCR derives from a human donor in good health (CMV status not recorded). Some clones in this sample may be carry-over from other donors' samples. The CDR3 nucleotides read TGTGCCAGCAGTACAGGGCGGAACGGCTACACCTTC. Protein product: CASSTGRNGYTF.